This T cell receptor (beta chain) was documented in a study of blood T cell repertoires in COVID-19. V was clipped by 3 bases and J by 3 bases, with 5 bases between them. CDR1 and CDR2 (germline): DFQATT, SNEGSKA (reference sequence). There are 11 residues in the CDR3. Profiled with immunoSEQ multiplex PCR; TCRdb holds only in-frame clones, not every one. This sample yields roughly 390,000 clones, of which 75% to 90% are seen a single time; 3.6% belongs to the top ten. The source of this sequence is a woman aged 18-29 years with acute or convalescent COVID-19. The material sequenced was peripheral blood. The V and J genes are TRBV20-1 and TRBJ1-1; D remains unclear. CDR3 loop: CSASQDTEAFF. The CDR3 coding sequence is TGCAGTGCTAGTCAGGACACTGAAGCTTTCTTT.